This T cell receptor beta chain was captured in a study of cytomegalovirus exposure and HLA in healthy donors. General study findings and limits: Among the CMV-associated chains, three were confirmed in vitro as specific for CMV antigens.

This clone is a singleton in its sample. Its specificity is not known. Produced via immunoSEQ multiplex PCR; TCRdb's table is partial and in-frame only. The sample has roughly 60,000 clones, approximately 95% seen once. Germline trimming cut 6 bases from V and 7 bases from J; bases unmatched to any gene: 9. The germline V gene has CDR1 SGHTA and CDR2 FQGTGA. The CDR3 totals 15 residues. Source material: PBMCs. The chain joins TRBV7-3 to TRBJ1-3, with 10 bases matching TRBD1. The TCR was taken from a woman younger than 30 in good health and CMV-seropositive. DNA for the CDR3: TGTGCCAGCAGGGGGCGGGGACAGGGGTGGAACACCATATATTTT. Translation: CASRGRGQGWNTIYF.